This T cell receptor (beta chain) was recovered during a study of PD-1 blockade in mismatch repair-deficient tumors. Study context: Enrolled about 2013-2017, patients had progressing, pretreated mismatch repair-deficient cancers of around 12 types.

All patients were mismatch repair deficient, assessed by either PCR or immunohistochemistry. TCRs were sequenced from a few patients responding to pembrolizumab. Deletions cut 2 bases from V and 6 bases from J, with 9 bases between. CDR1 is MNHNY, CDR2 SVGAGI, per germline (reference sequence). The CDR3 is made up of 13 amino acids. Details on this clone: The antigen remains unidentified.

Method: immunoSEQ multiplex PCR; TCRdb's copy keeps in-frame clones and lacks some. Among about 40,000 clones, around 75% were seen once, and the ten largest hold about 20%. Study-wide results and caveats: Tumor-resident clones, often absent from pretreatment blood, expanded after pembrolizumab and then contracted.

This receptor was obtained from an adult with mismatch repair-deficient cancer. The material was peripheral blood, obtained 4 weeks after starting pembrolizumab. The chain is built from TRBV6-6 and TRBJ2-3, with D uncertain. The DNA for the CDR3 is TGTGCCAGCAGTTACGTGCGGCCCGATACGCAGTATTTT. Residues: CASSYVRPDTQYF.